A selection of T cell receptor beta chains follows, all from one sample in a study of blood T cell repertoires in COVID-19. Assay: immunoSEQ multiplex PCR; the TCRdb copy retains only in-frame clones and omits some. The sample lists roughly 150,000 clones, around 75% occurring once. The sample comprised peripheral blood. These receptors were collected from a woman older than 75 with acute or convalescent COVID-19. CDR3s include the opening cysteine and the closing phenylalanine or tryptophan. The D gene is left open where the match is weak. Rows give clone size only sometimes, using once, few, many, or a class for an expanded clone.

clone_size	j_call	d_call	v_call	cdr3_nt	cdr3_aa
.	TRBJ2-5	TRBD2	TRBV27	TGTGCCAGCAGACCAAACTCCCTAGCGGGGGGCCAAGAGACCCAGTACTTC	CASRPNSLAGGQETQYF
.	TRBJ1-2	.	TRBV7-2	TGTGCCAGCAGCATTATCGGGGGTCCTATCGGTGGCTACACCTTC	CASSIIGGPIGGYTF
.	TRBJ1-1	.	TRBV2	TGTGCCAGCACCCGCAGGGGTGACACTGAAGCTTTCTTT	CASTRRGDTEAFF
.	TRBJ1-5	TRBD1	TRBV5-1	TGCGCCAGCAGGCCCGGGGGCCGGGGACAGATTGTAAGCAATCAGCCCCAGCATTTT	CASRPGGRGQIVSNQPQHF
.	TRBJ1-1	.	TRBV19	TGTGCCAGTAGCCCCGGGCGTACAGGGCGCATCAACACTGAAGCTTTCTTT	CASSPGRTGRINTEAFF
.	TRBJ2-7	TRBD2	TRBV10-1	TGCGCCAGCAGTGAGATCCCTAGCGGGCCGAACGAGCAGTACTTC	CASSEIPSGPNEQYF
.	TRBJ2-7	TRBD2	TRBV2	TGTGCCAGCAGGGGGACTAGCGCCCCTACGGAGCAGTACTTC	CASRGTSAPTEQYF
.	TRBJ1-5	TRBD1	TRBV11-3	TGTGCCAGCAGCTTAGTGTGGCAGGGGGCAGATCAGCCCCAGCATTTT	CASSLVWQGADQPQHF
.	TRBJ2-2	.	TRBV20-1	TGCAGTGCTAGTGTCCCTGGGAGCACCGGGGAGCTGTTTTTT	CSASVPGSTGELFF
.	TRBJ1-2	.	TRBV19	TGTGCCAGTAGTATTGGGCAGTTTCCAGCTAACTATGGCTACACCTTC	CASSIGQFPANYGYTF
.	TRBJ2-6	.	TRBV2	TGTGCCAGCGCCTTGCGGGCAGCGACCGGCGTCCTGACTTTC	CASALRAATGVLTF
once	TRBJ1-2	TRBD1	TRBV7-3	TGTGCCAGCAGTCCAGGGGGGAGCGGTGGCTACACCTTC	CASSPGGSGGYTF
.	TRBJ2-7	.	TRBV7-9	TGTGCCAGCGGAGGGGTTTCGGGTGAGCAGTACTTC	CASGGVSGEQYF
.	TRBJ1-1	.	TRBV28	TGTGCCAGCAGGGGGCCGGAGAACACTGAAGCTTTCTTT	CASRGPENTEAFF
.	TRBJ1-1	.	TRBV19	TGTGCCAGTAGTACAGAAGGAGGGAACACTGAAGCTTTCTTT	CASSTEGGNTEAFF
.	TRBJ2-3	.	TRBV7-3	TGTGCCAGCAGCTTAAAGTCGGGAGCTGGCGCAGATACGCAGTATTTT	CASSLKSGAGADTQYF
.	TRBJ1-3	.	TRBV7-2	TGTGCCAGCAGCCCCCAGTTCTCTGGAAACACCATATATTTT	CASSPQFSGNTIYF
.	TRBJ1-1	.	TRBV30	TGTGCCTGGAGGCGGGGGCCGAACACTGAAGCTTTCTTT	CAWRRGPNTEAFF
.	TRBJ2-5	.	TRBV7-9	TGTGCCAGCAGCTTAGCCCTAGTCAGATCTCAAGAGACCCAGTACTTC	CASSLALVRSQETQYF
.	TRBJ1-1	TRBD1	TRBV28	TGTGCCAGCAGTGTTACAGGGGGCTACACTGAAGCTTTCTTT	CASSVTGGYTEAFF
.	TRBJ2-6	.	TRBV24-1	TGTGCCACCAGTGATGGGGGGTCCTCTGGGGCCAACGTCCTGACTTTC	CATSDGGSSGANVLTF
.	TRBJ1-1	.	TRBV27	TGTGCCAGCATTCCACAGGGTAGAAAGGCTGAAGCTTTCTTT	CASIPQGRKAEAFF
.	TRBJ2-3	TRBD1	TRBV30	TGTGCCTGGAGTTACGGGGACAGAACGCAGTATTTT	CAWSYGDRTQYF